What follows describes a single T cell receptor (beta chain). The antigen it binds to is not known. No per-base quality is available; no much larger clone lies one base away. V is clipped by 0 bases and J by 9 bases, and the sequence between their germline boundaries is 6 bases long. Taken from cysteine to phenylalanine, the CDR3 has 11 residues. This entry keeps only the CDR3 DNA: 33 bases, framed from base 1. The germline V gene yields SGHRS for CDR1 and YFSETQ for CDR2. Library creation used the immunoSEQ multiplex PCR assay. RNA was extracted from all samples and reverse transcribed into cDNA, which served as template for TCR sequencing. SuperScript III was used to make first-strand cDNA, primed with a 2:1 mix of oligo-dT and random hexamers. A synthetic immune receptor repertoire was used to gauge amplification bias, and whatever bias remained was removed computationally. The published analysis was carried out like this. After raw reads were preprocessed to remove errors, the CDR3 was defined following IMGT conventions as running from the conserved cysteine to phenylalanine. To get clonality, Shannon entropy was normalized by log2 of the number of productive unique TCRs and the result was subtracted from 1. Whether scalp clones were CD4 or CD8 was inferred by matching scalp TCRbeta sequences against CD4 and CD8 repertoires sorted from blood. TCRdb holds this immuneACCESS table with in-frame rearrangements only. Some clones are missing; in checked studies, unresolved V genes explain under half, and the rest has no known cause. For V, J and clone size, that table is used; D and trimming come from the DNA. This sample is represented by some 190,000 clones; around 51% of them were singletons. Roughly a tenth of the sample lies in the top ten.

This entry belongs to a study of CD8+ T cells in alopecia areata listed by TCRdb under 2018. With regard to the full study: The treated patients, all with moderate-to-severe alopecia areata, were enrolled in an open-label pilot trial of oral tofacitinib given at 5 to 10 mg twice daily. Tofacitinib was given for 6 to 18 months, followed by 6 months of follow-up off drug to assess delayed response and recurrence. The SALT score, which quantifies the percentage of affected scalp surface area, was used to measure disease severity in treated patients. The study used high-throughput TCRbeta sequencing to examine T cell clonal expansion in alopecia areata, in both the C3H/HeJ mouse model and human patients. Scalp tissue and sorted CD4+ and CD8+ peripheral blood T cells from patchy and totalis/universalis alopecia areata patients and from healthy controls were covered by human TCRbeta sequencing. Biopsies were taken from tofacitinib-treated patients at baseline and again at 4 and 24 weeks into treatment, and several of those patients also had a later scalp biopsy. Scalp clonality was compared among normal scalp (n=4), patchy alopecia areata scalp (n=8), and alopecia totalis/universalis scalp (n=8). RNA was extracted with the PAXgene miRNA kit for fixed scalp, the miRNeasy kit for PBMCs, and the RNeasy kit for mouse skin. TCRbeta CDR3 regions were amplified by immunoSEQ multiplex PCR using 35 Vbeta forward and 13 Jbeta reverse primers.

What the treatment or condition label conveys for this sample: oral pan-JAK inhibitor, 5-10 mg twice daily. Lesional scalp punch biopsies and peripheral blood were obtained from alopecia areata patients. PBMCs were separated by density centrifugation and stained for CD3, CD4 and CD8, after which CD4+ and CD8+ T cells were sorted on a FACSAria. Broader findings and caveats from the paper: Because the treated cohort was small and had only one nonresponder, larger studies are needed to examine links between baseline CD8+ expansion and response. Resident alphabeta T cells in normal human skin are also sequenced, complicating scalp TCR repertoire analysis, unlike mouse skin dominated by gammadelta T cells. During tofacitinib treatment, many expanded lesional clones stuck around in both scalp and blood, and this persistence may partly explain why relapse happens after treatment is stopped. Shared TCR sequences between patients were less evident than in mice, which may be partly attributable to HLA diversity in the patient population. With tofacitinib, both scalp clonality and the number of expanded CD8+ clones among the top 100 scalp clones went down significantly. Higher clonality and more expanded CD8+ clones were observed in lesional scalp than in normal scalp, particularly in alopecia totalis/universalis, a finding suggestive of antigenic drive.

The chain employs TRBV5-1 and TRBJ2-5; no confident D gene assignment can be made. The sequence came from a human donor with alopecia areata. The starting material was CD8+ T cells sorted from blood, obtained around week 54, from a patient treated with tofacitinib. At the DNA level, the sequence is TGCGCCAGCAGCTTGGATGCGGCCCAGTACTTC. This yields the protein CASSLDAAQYF.